This TCR beta chain was sequenced in a study of cytomegalovirus exposure and HLA in healthy donors (dated by TCRdb to about 2017). At the level of the whole study: An earlier analysis of 587 of the donors reported approximately 260 Gb of sequence data and approximately 120 million unique TCR beta sequences obtained from 150 million to 200 million T cells. An early release that covered fewer than 800 HLA-typed donors contained approximately 300 gigabases of sequencing data and 80 million or so unique TCR sequences. Of the 300 to 500 genotyped donors, 81% were placed in the genetic ancestry cluster associated with self-reported Caucasian donors. The study aimed to test whether cataloging public T cell receptors could reveal signatures of past pathogen exposure. The study profiled the T cell repertoires of 550 to 700 subjects by immunosequencing and related them to cytomegalovirus serostatus. In addition to the first cohort of 650 to 800 subjects, a separate validation cohort of some 120 different subjects was used. The study combined high-throughput TCR immunosequencing, statistical association of individual TCRs with disease status, and machine learning to predict cytomegalovirus infection status. In a later analysis, previously published TCR beta repertoires from hundreds of donors were re-analyzed and high-resolution HLA genotyping was added so that TCR occurrence patterns could be studied. Rather than drawing on any new phenotypic data, the later analysis identified candidate immune exposures from TCR beta sequences and the way those sequences occurred across donors. An earlier analysis of approximately 580 of the donors used high-throughput TCR beta sequencing to judge whether each TCR beta V gene segment behaved as functional or pseudogenic. Alongside the repertoire data, information on donor age, sex, ethnicity and CMV serostatus was compiled. Genome-wide SNP genotypes for about 65% of the roughly 700 donors were used in a later genetic analysis, which treated that subset as a discovery cohort. All discovery cohort repertoires had been generated on a single sequencing platform. Both class I and class II loci were covered by HLA typing, at four-digit resolution. Typing coverage varied by locus: roughly 620-640 donors for A, B, C, DRB1 and DQB1; around 560 for DQA1; more than 600 for DPA1; approximately 490 for DPB1. Roughly five DR-DQ haplotypes were treated as single units for association and clustering because of strong linkage in the cohort. Among 300 to 450 genotyped donors of the cohort, an average of around 240,000 unique TCR beta nucleotide sequences were sequenced per donor, around 20% of them non-productive.

Paper-wide results and their limitations: A later genetic analysis reported fewer N-insertions in productive TCRs among donors in an Asian-associated ancestry cluster than the roughly 670-donor mean. For the cohort, immune exposure information was limited to CMV serostatus. In both the original and validation cohorts, the classifier was reported to diagnose cytomegalovirus status with high specificity and sensitivity. A later analysis found that HLA-associated TCR beta chains were more clonally expanded and had lower generation probabilities than equally common non-associated chains. A cluster of highly shared sequence variants was judged likely to be a technical artifact of the sequencing pipeline. A further reported finding was that TCR beta sequences accurately predicted the HLA-A and HLA-B alleles for most subjects in the first cohort. The study gave a list of 150 to 200 TCR beta chains associated with cytomegalovirus. Because counts were too low, roughly 16 rarely observed V segments, including chromosome 9 orphons, were excluded from the earlier analysis of about 500 of the donors. According to a later analysis, TCR association rates differed among HLA loci, with DRB1 alleles showing the most associated TCRs and HLA-C alleles showing the fewest. Across donors, most TCR sequences were observed very rarely, whereas some public TCRs were present in many individuals. HLA typing was unavailable for some donors at each locus, so association tests used only the typed subset. In vitro tests confirmed that a few of the cytomegalovirus-associated TCR beta chains recognize cytomegalovirus antigens. In an earlier analysis of about 540 of the donors, most TCR beta V segments were observed in productive rearrangements about 90% or about 30% of the time, broadly matching IMGT annotations. According to a later analysis, most CMV-associated TCR beta chains appeared to be HLA-restricted, and the HLA associations seemed to be driven largely by CMV exposure. Presence/absence analyses assumed roughly uniform sequencing depth across donors, an assumption that may not hold. Linkage disequilibrium might explain the correlated functional status among segregating V segments, but an unknown experimental factor could not be excluded. The authors suggested that the approach could potentially be extended to other disease states and immunological phenotypes. V-gene and J-gene trimming of TCR beta chains was associated with a missense DCLRE1C variant in a later genetic analysis, and the association was replicated in an independent cohort. According to a later analysis, parvovirus B19, influenza, CMV and Epstein-Barr virus appeared linked to several top co-occurrence clusters. Specific HLA alleles were associated with more than 15,000 TCR beta sequences at a false discovery rate of 0.05 in a later analysis. The 87-base-pair reads could not distinguish some IMGT-functional V segments, including TRBV6-2 and TRBV6-3, so those segments were excluded. Assigning TCR associations to individual alleles was difficult when HLA alleles, especially DR and DQ, strongly co-occurred. In this cohort, only TCR beta chains were sequenced, and detectable features were limited by the absence of alpha or paired-chain data.

Libraries were made using the immunoSEQ multiplex PCR assay. For the multiplex PCR, a mixture combining 60 forward primers for TCR Vbeta segments and 13 reverse primers for TCR Jbeta segments was used. The CDR3 region of rearranged TCR beta genes was amplified from genomic DNA by a multiplex PCR assay. The Illumina HiSeq System was used to sequence the amplified TCR beta libraries as 87-base-pair reads. On the study's bioinformatics: In a later analysis, about 80 million unique TCR beta chains were counted across the 666 repertoires, and roughly 11 million of these chains were shared by at least two donors. Raw reads were error-corrected and collapsed into unique sequences by a nearest-neighbor algorithm in which closely related sequences were merged to remove PCR and sequencing errors. CDR3 sequences were aligned to IMGT reference sequences to assign V, D and J gene segments. Each retained sequence needed at least a six-nucleotide match to both a V gene segment and a J gene segment. Rearrangements were called productive when the CDR3 lacked stop codons and stayed in frame with V and J; all others were non-productive. CDR3 was defined according to IMGT convention as the region running from the second conserved V-encoded cysteine to the conserved J-encoded phenylalanine. The earlier analysis of about 640 of the donors excluded any sequence lacking an unambiguous match to a single V gene segment. In an earlier analysis of several hundred of the donors, V segments were called functional above 56.7% productive rearrangements and were called segregating when the between-donor standard deviation exceeded 5%. A statistical classification framework was developed to diagnose cytomegalovirus status using the catalog of TCR beta chain sequences. In a later analysis, TCR nucleotide sequences were compared against IMGT/GENE-DB human TR gene sequences so that V and J genes could be assigned. In a later analysis, CDR3 sequences and most-parsimonious VDJ recombination scenarios were assigned using the TCRdist pipeline. In a later analysis, each TCR beta chain was defined by its CDR3 amino acid sequence together with its V-gene family, and reads without a unique V-gene family were excluded. As a way to deal with suspected cross-contamination and a sequencing artifact, a later analysis dropped 500 to 700 nucleotide sequences that were highly shared and had low generation probability. In a later analysis, a clonal expansion index for each public chain was calculated from normalized within-repertoire ranks of inferred template counts. In a later analysis, generation probabilities were computed with a VDJ recombination model fitted to out-of-frame rearrangements, and the resulting probabilities were checked against IGoR. Hypergeometric tests were used in a later analysis to score TCR-TCR, TCR-HLA and TCR-CMV co-occurrence, with a repertoire-size bias correction applied to the TCR pairs. False discovery rates were estimated in a later analysis by permuting HLA or CMV assignments 20 times. In a later analysis, co-occurring TCRs were grouped using DBSCAN, and TCRdist sequence similarity was added for clustering within HLA-allele-positive subsets. For co-occurrence clustering, repertoires with fewer than 30,000 or more than 120,000 public chains were excluded, along with about five repertoires with anomalous nucleotide sharing. In TCRdb, the immuneACCESS table is reduced to in-frame sequences with V and J assigned. These tables do not hold every clone; where another copy was compared, an unresolved V gene accounts for under half, and the others remain unexplained. Clone size and V and J calls were adopted from that table, with D and trimming inferred from the DNA. The sample table lists nearly 110,000 clones, about four fifths of them with a count of one. The ten top clones hold 2% to 3% of the sample.

The CDR3 starts with the cysteine, ends with the phenylalanine, and has 13 residues. Only the CDR3 part of the read is kept: 39 bases, read in frame from the first base. CDR1 and CDR2 were assigned from the germline V gene as LGHNA and YNFKEQ. V and J are truncated by 4 bases and 8 bases respectively, leaving an intervening sequence of 14 bases. The cohort consisted of fewer than 700 healthy bone marrow donors. At the time of sampling, all cohort members were nominally healthy, though unrecorded immune exposures were likely present. The donor tested CMV seropositive, placing the donor among the 290 or so seropositive members of the cohort. A peripheral blood sample was provided by each donor, and peripheral blood mononuclear cells were used for TCR beta sequencing. Genomic DNA extraction from the blood cell samples was performed with the Qiagen DNeasy Blood Extraction Kit. As regards this clone: Its cognate antigen has yet to be identified. Base-call qualities are not available, and no considerably larger clone is one nucleotide away.

Recombination linked TRBV4-2 to TRBJ1-1, with no confident D gene call. The clonotype comes from a man under 40 in good health and CMV-seropositive. The specimen sequenced was PBMCs. The CDR3 reads as follows: CASSPVQAKEAFF. The DNA sequence reads TGTGCCAGCAGCCCCGTTCAAGCCAAAGAAGCTTTCTTT.